One and the same sample provided the 5 T cell receptor beta chains below, sequenced in a study of blood T cell repertoires in COVID-19. Generated by immunoSEQ multiplex PCR, the TCRdb table keeps only in-frame clones and is missing some. The sample has roughly 24,000 clones, about nine tenths seen once; the top ten hold 15% to 20%. Sequencing was carried out using peripheral blood. These receptors came from a woman aged 80 or over with acute or convalescent COVID-19.

The V call is TRBV11-2, the J call TRBJ2-1; no clear D. The CDR3 covers 11 residues. V was trimmed by 5 bases and J by 8 bases, leaving 7 bases between them. Looked up from germline, CDR1 is SGHAT and CDR2 is FQNNGV. For the CDR3, the DNA is TGTGCCAGCAGCCATCAGTATGAGCAGTTCTTC. Protein product: CASSHQYEQFF.

The chain couples TRBV6-5 to TRBJ1-1; a weak D match, TRBD1 (6 bases). V was cut by 5 bases and J by 2 bases, with 15 bases left in between. Germline loops: CDR1 MNHEY, CDR2 SVGAGI. The CDR3 has 15 residues. The CDR3 bases are TGTGCCAGCAGTAAATCACAGGGCAGAAACACTGAAGCTTTCTTT. It translates to CASSKSQGRNTEAFF.

The chain couples TRBV27 to TRBJ2-7; possibly TRBD1 for D (6 bases). The CDR3 runs to 14 residues. Germline V gene sequence: CDR1 MNHEY, CDR2 SMNVEV (reference sequence). Trimming took 3 bases from V and 3 from J, leaving 12 bases between them. CDR3 amino acids: CASSFQLQGYEQYF. The CDR3 nucleotides read TGTGCCAGCAGTTTCCAACTACAGGGCTACGAGCAGTACTTC.

A single count supports this clone. The chain uses TRBV4-1 and TRBJ2-7, with 15 nucleotides matching TRBD2. V shed 4 bases and J 7 bases; nucleotides not matched to a gene: 11. This CDR3 contains 17 residues. CDR1 and CDR2 from the germline V gene are MGHRA and YSYEKL. The CDR3: CASSPLSGLAGGREQYF. DNA for the CDR3: TGCGCCAGCAGCCCACTTTCGGGACTAGCGGGAGGTAGGGAGCAGTACTTC.

The chain links TRBV5-1 to TRBJ1-1, with TRBD1 matching 12 bases. The CDR3 contains 16 residues. J was trimmed by 5 bases and V by 4 bases; bases with no gene match: 9. CDR1 is SGHRS, CDR2 YFSETQ, per germline. CDR3 residues: CASSPGQGAGGTEAFF. The CDR3 region has the DNA TGCGCCAGCAGCCCGGGACAGGGGGCCGGAGGTACTGAAGCTTTCTTT. The whole variable domain, remainder taken from reference TRBV5-1 and TRBJ1-1, is KAGVTQTPRYLIKTRGQQVTLSCSPISGHRSVSWYQQTPGQGLQFLFEYFSETQRNKGNFPGRFSGRQFSNSRSEMNVSTLELGDSALYLCASSPGQGAGGTEAFFGQGTRLTVV.